The 24 T cell receptor beta chains reported below all come from one sample, sequenced in a study of beta chain features in type 1 diabetes. These receptors lack a known antigen. Sequencing targeted expressed TCRB transcripts, as all isolated RNA had been reverse transcribed. Profiling relied on immunoSEQ multiplex PCR, and the TCRdb table lists in-frame clones only, not all of them. Among about 160,000 clones listed, 7.5% to 9.5% were seen once. Study results and caveats: Type 1 diabetes patients showed a moderate but significant shortening of TCRB CDR3s in all four CD4+ subsets.

Sequenced sample: central memory CD4+ T cells from blood. The receptor set was obtained from a woman under 30 with type 1 diabetes.

This clone has just a few counts. The V and J genes are TRBV6-6 and TRBJ1-4; D is uncertain. Trimming shortened V by 8 bases and J by 8 bases, and 15 bases separated the two germline ends. There are 13 residues in the CDR3. Germline CDR1 reads MNHNY; CDR2 reads SVGAGI (reference sequence). This chain's CDR3 is CASERNGREKLFF. The CDR3 DNA is TGTGCCAGCGAGCGAAACGGCCGCGAAAAACTGTTTTTT.

V usage is TRBV7-9 and J usage is TRBJ2-6, with no clear D. Trimming shortened V by 5 bases and J by 0 bases, and 5 bases separated the two germline ends. Germline V gene data show CDR1 as SEHNR and CDR2 as FQNEAQ (reference sequence). The CDR3 is 14 residues long. CDR3 nucleotides: TGTGCCAGCAGCCCCAGCTCTGGGGCCAACGTCCTGACTTTC. Translation: CASSPSSGANVLTF.

V usage is TRBV29-1 and J usage is TRBJ1-1, with 9 bases matching TRBD1. Germline V gene lookup returns CDR1 SQVTM and CDR2 ANQGSEA. Trimming took 4 bases from V and 1 from J; bases not matched to a gene: 4. CDR3 length: 14 amino acids. CDR3 DNA sequence: TGCAGCGTTGGGGGGGGACAGGGGAACACTGAAGCTTTCTTT. Its protein is CSVGGGQGNTEAFF.

This clone was observed a few times. The chain couples TRBV30 to TRBJ2-7; TRBD1 matches 12 bases. Unmatched junction bases numbered 7, after V lost 1 base and J lost 0 bases. CDR1 is GTSNPN and CDR2 is SVGIG in the germline V gene (reference sequence). CDR3 length equals 17 residues. The CDR3 sequence: CAWSGGQGAKSSYEQYF. The CDR3 DNA reads TGTGCCTGGAGTGGGGGACAGGGGGCGAAAAGCTCCTACGAGCAGTACTTC.

In its sample, this clone was seen a few times. The rearrangement uses TRBV7-2 and TRBJ2-5; 8 bases are a match to TRBD2. The trim removed 5 bases at V and 4 bases at J, leaving 6 bases unmatched. The CDR3 sequence is 14 residues long. The germline V gene encodes CDR1 SGHTA and CDR2 FQGNSA. The CDR3 bases are TGTGCCAGCAGCCCAAGCGGGAGAGGAGAGACCCAGTACTTC. Protein product: CASSPSGRGETQYF. The full variable domain, rest sourced from reference TRBV7-2 and TRBJ2-5, is GAGVSQSPSNKVTEKGKDVELRCDPISGHTALYWYRQSLGQGLEFLIYFQGNSAPDKSGLPSDRFSAERTGGSVSTLTIQRTQQEDSAVYLCASSPSGRGETQYFGPGTRLLVL.

Only a few counts were recorded for this clone. Its ends do not fully match the called genes, so a read error is possible. This rearrangement joins TRBV12-5 to TRBJ1-1; D uncertain. The V gene's germline CDR1 is LGHNT and CDR2 FRNRAP. The CDR3 is 8 residues long. CDR3 nucleotide sequence: TGTGCTAGTGGTCCGAGGGTCTTT. Its protein product is CASGPRVF. Filled out from reference TRBV12-5 and TRBJ1-1, the complete variable domain reads DARVTQTPRHKVTEMGQEVTMRCQPILGHNTVFWYRQTMMQGLELLAYFRNRAPLDDSGMPKDRFSAEMPDATLATLKIQPSEPRDSAVYFCASGPRVFGQGTRLTVV.

The CDR3 region has the DNA TGCGCCAGCAGCTTGTCCGGACAGGGGACCGGAAACATTCAGTACTTC. Encoded protein: CASSLSGQGTGNIQYF. The chain carries TRBV5-1 and TRBJ2-4; 9 nucleotides line up with TRBD1. Germline values: CDR1 SGHRS, CDR2 YFSETQ. The V segment lost 1 base and the J segment 6 bases; nucleotides outside the gene matches: 8. This CDR3 has 16 amino acids.

The genes are TRBV5-6 and TRBJ1-2, with a tentative D call TRBD1 (5 bases). Germline CDR1 is SGHDT and CDR2 is YYEEEE. The CDR3 length is 13 residues. V lost 1 base and J 3 bases, leaving 7 bases between the germline ends. DNA for the CDR3: TGTGCCAGCAGCTTGCCCAGGGACTATGGCTACACCTTC. This encodes CASSLPRDYGYTF. The full variable domain, its missing parts supplied by reference TRBV5-6 and TRBJ1-2, is DAGVTQSPTHLIKTRGQQVTLRCSPKSGHDTVSWYQQALGQGPQFIFQYYEEEERQRGNFPDRFSGHQFPNYSSELNVNALLLGDSALYLCASSLPRDYGYTFGSGTRLTVV.

This clone was counted only a few times. This rearrangement joins TRBV5-6 to TRBJ2-5; 8 nucleotides align to TRBD2. Germline-derived CDR1 and CDR2 are SGHDT and YYEEEE. V shed 2 bases, J shed 2 bases, and the junction held 8 bases outside the gene matches. The CDR3 covers 16 residues. CDR3 protein: CASSLPGLGPQETQYF. DNA of the CDR3: TGTGCCAGCAGCTTACCGGGACTAGGTCCTCAAGAGACCCAGTACTTC.

This clone has only a few counts. V and J are TRBV11-3 and TRBJ2-3; 9 nucleotides align to TRBD2. CDR1 is SGHNT and CDR2 is YENEEA in the germline V gene. This CDR3 is 16 amino acids long. Trimming cost V 5 bases and J 5 bases; bases outside gene matches: 11. CDR3 residues: CASSPGVAGAGDTQYF. CDR3 bases: TGTGCCAGCAGCCCAGGGGTAGCGGGAGCGGGAGATACGCAGTATTTT. The entire variable domain, with the rest obtained from reference TRBV11-3 and TRBJ2-3, is as follows: EAGVVQSPRYKIIEKKQPVAFWCNPISGHNTLYWYLQNLGQGPELLIRYENEEAVDDSQLPKDRFSAERLKGVDSTLKIQPAELGDSAVYLCASSPGVAGAGDTQYFGPGTRLTVL.

The J gene is TRBJ1-1, the V gene TRBV14; no clear D gene. CDR3 size: 12 residues. CDR1 is SGHDN and CDR2 is FVKESK in the germline V gene. V was clipped by 1 base and J by 4 bases, with 4 bases between them. The CDR3 protein is CASSQAGTEAFF. DNA of the CDR3: TGTGCCAGCAGCCAAGCGGGCACTGAAGCTTTCTTT.

This clone turned up a few times. The chain is built from TRBV19 and TRBJ2-7; D is unresolved. The germline V and J ends were trimmed by 3 bases and 2 bases, with 17 bases remaining between them. The CDR3 spans 16 residues. Germline lookup yields CDR1 LNHDA and CDR2 SQIVND (reference sequence). For the CDR3, the DNA is TGTGCCAGTAGTATTCCCAAATGGAGACCTCCCTACGAGCAGTACTTC. It translates to CASSIPKWRPPYEQYF.

This clone came up a few times. The chain combines TRBV7-9 with TRBJ1-1; maybe TRBD1 (5 bases). The CDR3 contains 13 residues. With 5 bases removed from V and 4 bases from J, the gap between germline ends came to 11 bases. CDR1 and CDR2 from the germline V gene are SEHNR and FQNEAQ (reference sequence). The DNA of the CDR3 is TGTGCCAGCAGCATTGACGGGGGCACTGAAGCTTTCTTT. This translates into CASSIDGGTEAFF. The whole variable domain, remainder taken from reference TRBV7-9 and TRBJ1-1, is DTGVSQNPRHKITKRGQNVTFRCDPISEHNRLYWYRQTLGQGPEFLTYFQNEAQLEKSRLLSDRFSAERPKGSFSTLEIQRTEQGDSAMYLCASSIDGGTEAFFGQGTRLTVV.

The chain carries TRBV10-3 and TRBJ2-1, with D possibly TRBD2 on 6 matching bases. This CDR3 is 15 amino acids long. Germline CDR1 ENHRY, CDR2 SYGVKD. With 0 bases removed from V and 3 bases from J, the gap between germline ends came to 9 bases. CDR3 nucleotides: TGTGCCATCAGTGAGTCTAGCGGAGACTACAATGAGCAGTTCTTC. Translation gives CAISESSGDYNEQFF.

This rearrangement joins TRBV5-5 to TRBJ2-3, with D perhaps TRBD2 (5 bases). The CDR3 has 13 amino acids. V lost 10 bases and J 1 base, leaving 13 bases between the germline ends. The germline gives CDR1 SGHKS, CDR2 YYEKEE (reference sequence). CDR3 sequence: CASKKEGTDTQYF. The CDR3 coding sequence is TGTGCCTCGAAAAAGGAGGGCACAGATACGCAGTATTTT.

Many counts were recorded for this clone. The gene calls are TRBV28 and TRBJ2-4, with 8 bases that match TRBD2. V lost 5 bases, J lost 9 bases, and 9 bases stayed unmatched. CDR3 length: 14 residues. Germline V lookup: CDR1 MDHEN, CDR2 SYDVKM. CDR3 sequence: CASSLTSVRGIQYF. The CDR3 DNA reads TGTGCCAGCAGTCTGACTAGCGTCAGAGGCATTCAGTACTTC.

The chain has TRBV9 and TRBJ2-7, with D maybe TRBD1 (5 bases). The CDR3 spans 14 residues. Germline V CDR1 and CDR2: SGDLS, YYNGEE. Trimming took off 4 bases at V and 2 bases at J, with 13 bases between the two ends. The CDR3 DNA reads as TGTGCCAGCAGCCCCCACAGGAGCCCCTACGAGCAGTACTTC. This translates into CASSPHRSPYEQYF.

The genes are TRBV7-9 and TRBJ1-3; D unclear. The CDR3 is made up of 14 amino acids. In germline, CDR1 is SEHNR, CDR2 FQNEAQ (reference sequence). The V gene lost 8 bases and the J gene lost 0 bases, with 11 bases spanning the gap. The CDR3 nucleotides read TGTGCCAGCCCTACGACTGGCTCTGGAAACACCATATATTTT. This encodes CASPTTGSGNTIYF.

This chain joins TRBV7-9 and TRBJ2-3; the D is unclear. V lost 1 base and J 2 bases, leaving 7 bases between the germline ends. The CDR3 has 14 residues. Germline V CDR1 and CDR2: SEHNR, FQNEAQ (reference sequence). The DNA for the CDR3 is TGTGCCAGCAGCTTAGGAGTCAACACAGATACGCAGTATTTT. Protein product: CASSLGVNTDTQYF.

This clone has only a few counts. The CDR3 spells CASAGEGEETQYF. CDR3 nucleotide sequence: TGTGCCAGCGCCGGGGAGGGTGAAGAGACCCAGTACTTC. The V call is TRBV2, the J call TRBJ2-5; the match to TRBD2 covers 7 bases. The germline gives CDR1 SNHLY, CDR2 FYNNEI. Losses at the gene ends were 8 bases for V and 3 bases for J; bases not matched to a gene: 6. The CDR3 runs to 13 residues.

The rearrangement uses TRBV7-2 and TRBJ2-4, with 7 bases that match TRBD2. Germline values: CDR1 SGHTA, CDR2 FQGNSA. The CDR3 covers 16 residues. The junction had 7 bases not matched to a gene; V was cut back by 5 bases and J by 0 bases. The CDR3 coding sequence is TGTGCCAGCAGCCGGGACTATAACCTAGCCAAAAACATTCAGTACTTC. Protein: CASSRDYNLAKNIQYF.

V and J are TRBV29-1 and TRBJ2-7, with TRBD1 as a possible D gene (6 bases). This CDR3 region has 14 residues. The germline CDR1 and CDR2 sequences are SQVTM and ANQGSEA. V was pared by 7 bases and J by 2 bases, with 18 bases between. The CDR3 spells CSASRADRPYEQYF. In nucleotides, the CDR3 is TGCAGCGCCAGTAGAGCGGACAGACCCTACGAGCAGTACTTC.

This clone has ten or more counts. The rearrangement links TRBV10-3 to TRBJ2-5; 7 bases fit TRBD1. Germline V gene sequence: CDR1 ENHRY, CDR2 SYGVKD. J was trimmed by 1 base and V by 0 bases; bases with no gene match: 2. This CDR3 spans 15 amino acids. Written as DNA, the CDR3 is TGTGCCATCAGTGAGTCAGGGGGCTTCCAAGAGACCCAGTACTTC. Translation: CAISESGGFQETQYF.

This clone was found a few times. The chain has TRBV5-4 and TRBJ2-1; D is undetermined. The germline V gene encodes CDR1 SGHNT and CDR2 YYREEE (reference sequence). This CDR3 contains 13 residues. Trimming cost V 2 bases and J 8 bases, with 11 bases left between them. The CDR3 protein is CASSFSGVHEQFF. The CDR3 DNA reads TGTGCCAGCAGCTTTTCCGGTGTCCATGAGCAGTTCTTC.